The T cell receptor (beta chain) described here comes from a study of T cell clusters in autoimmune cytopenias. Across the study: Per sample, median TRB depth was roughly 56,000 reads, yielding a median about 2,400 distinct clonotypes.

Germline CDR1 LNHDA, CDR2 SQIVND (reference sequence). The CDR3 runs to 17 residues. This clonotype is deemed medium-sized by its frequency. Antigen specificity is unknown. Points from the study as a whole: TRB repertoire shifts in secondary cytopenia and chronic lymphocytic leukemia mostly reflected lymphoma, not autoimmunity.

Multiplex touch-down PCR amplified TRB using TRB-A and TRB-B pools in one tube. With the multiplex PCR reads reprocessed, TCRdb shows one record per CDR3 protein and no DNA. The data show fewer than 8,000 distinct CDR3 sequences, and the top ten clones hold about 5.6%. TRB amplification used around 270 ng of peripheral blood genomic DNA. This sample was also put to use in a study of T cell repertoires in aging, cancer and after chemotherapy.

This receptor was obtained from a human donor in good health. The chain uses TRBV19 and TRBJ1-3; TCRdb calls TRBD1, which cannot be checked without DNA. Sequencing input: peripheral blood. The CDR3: CASSSGQGRISGNTIYF.